Sequencing of this T cell receptor (beta chain) was carried out in a study of cytomegalovirus exposure and HLA in healthy donors (dated by TCRdb to the late 2010s). General notes on the study: An earlier analysis of approximately 550 of the donors reported about 290 Gb of sequence data and 117 million unique TCR beta sequences from 150 million to 200 million T cells. A later genetic analysis took genome-wide SNP genotypes for 398 of the 666 donors and used that subset as a discovery cohort. The study was designed to test whether signatures of past pathogen exposure could be identified by cataloging public T cell receptors. In addition to the first cohort of about 650 subjects, a separate validation cohort of 120 different subjects was used. Donor age, sex, ethnicity and CMV serostatus were compiled together with the repertoire data. An early release that covered roughly 600 HLA-typed donors contained 250 to 350 gigabases of sequencing data and 70 million to 100 million unique TCR sequences. An earlier analysis of several hundred of the donors applied high-throughput TCR beta sequencing to assess whether each TCR beta V gene segment acted as functional or pseudogenic. All discovery cohort repertoires had been generated on a single sequencing platform. The study profiled the T cell repertoires of under 850 subjects by immunosequencing and related them to cytomegalovirus serostatus. HLA typing included class I and class II loci at four-digit resolution. Rather than drawing on any new phenotypic data, the later analysis identified candidate immune exposures from TCR beta sequences and the way those sequences occurred across donors. On average, roughly 200,000 unique TCR beta nucleotide sequences were sequenced per donor among a few hundred genotyped donors of the cohort, with roughly 20% of those sequences being non-productive. A later analysis re-examined previously published TCR beta repertoires from several hundred donors and added high-resolution HLA genotyping to investigate patterns of TCR occurrence. Of the 350 to 450 genotyped donors, 65% to 90% fell in the genetic ancestry cluster associated with self-reported Caucasian donors. To predict cytomegalovirus infection status, the study combined high-throughput TCR immunosequencing, statistical association of individual TCRs with disease status, and machine learning. Because of strong linkage in the cohort, four to six DR-DQ haplotypes were treated as single units for association and clustering. Typing coverage varied by locus: roughly 629-640 donors for A, B, C, DRB1 and DQB1; 500 to 550 for DQA1; nearly 610 for DPA1; around 450 for DPB1. What the study reported, not specific to this receptor: Because the 87-base-pair reads could not distinguish some IMGT-functional V segments, including TRBV6-2 and TRBV6-3, those segments were excluded. In a later analysis, the rate of TCR association differed among HLA loci, with DRB1 alleles having the most associated TCRs and HLA-C alleles having the fewest. In an earlier analysis of around 600 of the donors, most TCR beta V segments were observed in productive rearrangements about 90% or about 30% of the time, broadly matching IMGT annotations. A later analysis found that HLA-associated TCR beta chains were more clonally expanded and had lower generation probabilities than equally common non-associated chains. The classifier was reported to diagnose cytomegalovirus status with high specificity and sensitivity in both the original and validation cohorts. In this cohort, only TCR beta chains were sequenced, and detectable features were limited by the absence of alpha or paired-chain data. Immune exposure information for the cohort was limited to CMV serostatus. Several of the top co-occurrence clusters appeared to be linked to parvovirus B19, influenza, CMV and Epstein-Barr virus, according to a later analysis. Compared with the roughly 700-donor mean, donors in an Asian-associated ancestry cluster had fewer N-insertions in productive TCRs, according to a later genetic analysis. HLA typing was unavailable for some donors at each locus, so association tests used only the typed subset. The authors suggested that the approach could potentially be extended to other disease states and immunological phenotypes. While some public TCRs were present in many individuals, most TCR sequences turned up only very rarely across donors. A later analysis associated approximately 17,000 TCR beta sequences with specific HLA alleles at a false discovery rate of 0.05. A cluster of highly shared sequence variants was judged likely to represent a technical artifact of the sequencing pipeline. Correlated functional status among segregating V segments might reflect linkage disequilibrium, but an unknown experimental factor could not be ruled out. The earlier analysis of 587 of the donors excluded 15 to 20 rarely observed V segments, including chromosome 9 orphons, because counts were too low. V-gene and J-gene trimming of TCR beta chains was associated with a missense DCLRE1C variant in a later genetic analysis, and the association was replicated in an independent cohort. A further reported finding was that TCR beta sequences accurately predicted the HLA-A and HLA-B alleles for most subjects in the first cohort. Roughly uniform sequencing depth across donors was assumed in presence/absence analyses, although this assumption may not hold. The study gave a list of more than 150 TCR beta chains associated with cytomegalovirus. In a later analysis, most CMV-associated TCR beta chains were found to appear HLA-restricted, with HLA associations seemingly driven largely by CMV exposure. In vitro tests confirmed that three of the cytomegalovirus-associated TCR beta chains recognize cytomegalovirus antigens. Assigning TCR associations to individual alleles was difficult when HLA alleles, especially DR and DQ, strongly co-occurred.

In this sample, this clone turned up once. No cognate antigen has been identified for it. Within one base of it there is no much larger clone, and no base qualities were kept. Library preparation was by the immunoSEQ multiplex PCR assay. A mixture of 60 forward primers for TCR Vbeta segments and 13 reverse primers for TCR Jbeta segments was used in the multiplex PCR. The CDR3 region of rearranged TCR beta genes was amplified from genomic DNA with a multiplex PCR assay. Amplified TCR beta libraries were sequenced as 87-base-pair reads on the Illumina HiSeq System. In the authors' own workflow: A later analysis counted tens of millions of unique TCR beta chains across the 670 or so repertoires, and some 11 million of these chains were shared by at least two donors. Raw reads were error-corrected and collapsed into unique sequences by a nearest-neighbor algorithm in which closely related sequences were merged to remove PCR and sequencing errors. Alignment of CDR3 sequences to IMGT reference sequences was used to assign V, D and J gene segments. For a sequence to be retained, at least a six-nucleotide match to both a V gene segment and a J gene segment was required. A rearrangement counted as productive if the CDR3 had no stop codons and remained in frame with V and J, and every other rearrangement counted as non-productive. Following IMGT convention, CDR3 was defined as the stretch from the second conserved V-encoded cysteine up to the conserved J-encoded phenylalanine. Sequences without an unambiguous match to a single V gene segment were excluded from the earlier analysis of about 600 of the donors. In an earlier analysis of 587 of the donors, V segments were called functional above 56.7% productive rearrangements and were called segregating when the between-donor standard deviation exceeded 5%. A statistical classification framework was developed to diagnose cytomegalovirus status using the catalog of TCR beta chain sequences. A later analysis assigned V and J genes by comparing TCR nucleotide sequences with IMGT/GENE-DB human TR gene sequences. Using the TCRdist pipeline, a later analysis assigned CDR3 sequences along with most-parsimonious VDJ recombination scenarios. A later analysis defined each TCR beta chain by its CDR3 amino acid sequence plus V-gene family, and excluded reads lacking a unique V-gene family. A later analysis removed 450 to 600 highly shared, low-generation-probability nucleotide sequences to deal with suspected cross-contamination and a sequencing artifact. In a later analysis, a clonal expansion index was calculated for each public chain from normalized within-repertoire ranks of inferred template counts. Generation probabilities in a later analysis came from a VDJ recombination model fitted to out-of-frame rearrangements, and those results were checked against IGoR. In a later analysis, hypergeometric tests were used to score TCR-TCR, TCR-HLA and TCR-CMV co-occurrence, with a repertoire-size bias correction applied to TCR pairs. To estimate false discovery rates, a later analysis permuted the HLA or CMV assignments 20 times. In a later analysis, co-occurring TCRs were grouped using DBSCAN, with TCRdist sequence similarity added in when clustering inside HLA-allele-positive subsets. Repertoires with fewer than 30,000 or more than 120,000 public chains were left out of co-occurrence clustering, as were roughly five repertoires with anomalous nucleotide sharing. Entries here come from immuneACCESS through TCRdb and include only in-frame sequences with V and J called. Some clones fail to appear in such tables; in the studies checked, an unresolved V gene covers under half of the shortfall, and the cause of the remainder is unknown. V, J and clone size were drawn from that table, and D and trimming were deduced from the DNA. The sample profile shows 150,000 or so clones; roughly 77% of them were found once. About 3.7% of the sample is taken by the ten largest.

In total, fewer than 750 healthy bone marrow donors made up the cohort. All cohort members were sampled while nominally healthy, although unrecorded immune exposures were likely present. The donor was CMV seronegative and was included in the group of 352 seronegative cohort members. A peripheral blood sample was provided by each donor, and peripheral blood mononuclear cells were used for TCR beta sequencing. Genomic DNA extraction from the blood cell samples was performed with the Qiagen DNeasy Blood Extraction Kit. V is cut by 3 bases and J by 4 bases, and the space between the germline ends is 10 bases. CDR1 GTSNPN and CDR2 SVGIG are derived from the germline V gene (reference sequence). There are 13 amino acids in the CDR3, from cysteine to phenylalanine inclusive. The read is trimmed to its CDR3 DNA, 39 bases read in frame from base 1.

The sequence came from a male donor in good health and CMV-seronegative. Sequenced: PBMCs. The V and J genes are TRBV30 and TRBJ1-5, with a weak D call of TRBD1 (5 bases match). The DNA reads as follows: TGTGCCTGGAGCCCAGGGTGGAATCAGCCCCAGCATTTT. It encodes CAWSPGWNQPQHF.